These 17 T cell receptor beta chains were sequenced from one sample in a study of cytomegalovirus exposure and HLA in healthy donors (dated by TCRdb to between 2016 and 2019). Receptor amplification or capture employed the immunoSEQ multiplex PCR assay. For the multiplex PCR, a mixture combining 60 forward primers for TCR Vbeta segments and 13 reverse primers for TCR Jbeta segments was used. What TCRdb holds here is the immuneACCESS table cut down to in-frame rearrangements. Part of the clones is not present; checked against another copy, under half of the missing clones reflect an unresolved V gene, and the others are unexplained. For this sample there are over 150,000 clones; 65% to 85% appear just once. The top ten clonotypes cover less than 3.5% of the sample. Material: PBMCs. The receptors originated from a young woman in good health and CMV-seronegative.

This sequence joins TRBV27 and TRBJ2-3; the D is unclear. Germline lookup yields CDR1 MNHEY and CDR2 SMNVEV (reference sequence). CDR3 length: 14 amino acids. Trimming pared 6 bases from V and 0 bases from J, leaving 10 bases between. CDR3 amino acids: CASSRDHSTDTQYF. The DNA for the CDR3 is TGTGCCAGCAGCCGAGATCATAGCACAGATACGCAGTATTTT.

The chain's CDR3 is CASSQVQVGAQYF. DNA of the CDR3: TGTGCCAGCAGCCAGGTTCAAGTCGGGGCCCAGTACTTC. This rearrangement joins TRBV14 to TRBJ2-5; D possibly corresponds to TRBD2 (5 bases). V was clipped by 3 bases and J by 9 bases, with 14 bases between them. In germline, CDR1 is SGHDN, CDR2 FVKESK. This CDR3 has 13 amino acids.

This clone appeared a single time. This rearrangement joins TRBV6-1 to TRBJ2-5, with 7 bases matching TRBD2. Germline CDR1 is MNHNS and CDR2 is SASEGT. This CDR3 is built from 10 residues. This CDR3 is CKTGGETQYF. In nucleotides, the CDR3 is TGTAAGACGGGGGGAGAGACCCAGTACTTC.

The chain couples TRBV18 to TRBJ1-5; possible D gene TRBD1, 5 bases. The CDR3 covers 20 residues. Germline V gene data show CDR1 as KGHSH and CDR2 as LQKENI. V lost 2 bases and J 1 base, leaving 24 bases between the germline ends. CDR3 sequence reads: CASSPFRAPYSGGSNQPQHF. The CDR3 region has the DNA TGTGCCAGCTCACCATTCAGGGCTCCCTACTCGGGGGGAAGCAATCAGCCCCAGCATTTT.

The V gene is TRBV5-4, the J gene TRBJ1-2; the match to TRBD1 covers 7 bases. CDR1 and CDR2 from the germline V gene are SGHNT and YYREEE (reference sequence). This CDR3 comprises 16 residues. Losses at the gene ends were 4 bases for V and 2 bases for J; bases not matched to a gene: 11. The CDR3 region is CASSLGDSIPNYGYTF. As DNA, the CDR3 is TGTGCCAGCAGCCTCGGGGACAGCATACCGAACTATGGCTACACCTTC.

The chain joins TRBV7-3 to TRBJ2-7, with 8 nucleotides matching TRBD1. The CDR3 length is 15 residues. Germline-derived CDR1 and CDR2 are SGHTA and FQGTGA. The V segment lost 2 bases and the J segment 2 bases; nucleotides outside the gene matches: 5. As DNA, the CDR3 is TGTGCCAGCAGCTTACGGCAGGGGGCTACCTACGAGCAGTACTTC. Protein: CASSLRQGATYEQYF.

This chain links TRBV19 with TRBJ1-4, with D hard to call. Trimming pared 3 bases from V and 8 bases from J, leaving 19 bases between. The CDR3 totals 16 residues. The V gene's germline CDR1 is LNHDA and CDR2 SQIVND (reference sequence). CDR3 sequence reads: CASSIGPETTFEKLFF. CDR3 DNA: TGTGCCAGTAGTATTGGGCCGGAAACCACGTTCGAAAAACTGTTTTTT.

This clone has just a few counts. The rearrangement joins TRBV5-8 to TRBJ2-7; 8 bases match TRBD1. V lost 1 base to trimming and J lost 5 bases; unmatched junction nucleotides: 5. This CDR3 region has 14 residues. Germline CDR1 and CDR2: SGHTS and YDEGEE. The CDR3 nucleotides are TGTGCCAGCAGCTTGTTCAGGGGGCAGCACGAGCAGTACTTC. It is translated as CASSLFRGQHEQYF.

This clone was seen just once. The rearrangement links TRBV7-2 to TRBJ2-1; D is undetermined. The length of the CDR3 is 11 residues. Germline V gives CDR1 SGHTA, CDR2 FQGNSA. CDR3: CATSSYNEQFF. As DNA, the CDR3 is TGTGCTACGTCGAGCTACAATGAGCAGTTCTTC.

The V gene is TRBV6-5, the J gene TRBJ2-1; 7 bases map to TRBD2. The germline CDR1 and CDR2 sequences are MNHEY and SVGAGI. The CDR3 is 14 amino acids. Trimming cost V 2 bases and J 7 bases; bases outside gene matches: 5. The CDR3 is CASSYSQGGNEQFF. The CDR3 nucleotides read TGTGCCAGCAGTTACAGCCAGGGAGGGAATGAGCAGTTCTTC.

The chain couples TRBV2 to TRBJ1-2; possibly TRBD1 for D (5 bases). Between the trimmed V and J ends, which lost 4 bases and 3 bases, there was a span of 6 bases. This CDR3 comprises 12 residues. The V gene's germline CDR1 is SNHLY and CDR2 FYNNEI. The CDR3 DNA follows: TGTGCCAGCAGTGTCAGGGACTATGGCTACACCTTC. This codes for CASSVRDYGYTF.

This chain links TRBV6-5 with TRBJ1-3; D ambiguous. Between the trimmed V and J ends, which lost 0 bases and 4 bases, there was a span of 13 bases. Germline-derived CDR1 and CDR2 are MNHEY and SVGAGI. This CDR3 contains 16 residues. CDR3 bases: TGTGCCAGCAGTTACTCGGCTAGCTCGTTGGGAAACACCATATATTTT. Translated: CASSYSASSLGNTIYF.

The J gene is TRBJ2-7, the V gene TRBV11-2; D is possibly TRBD1 (5 bases). CDR1 is SGHAT and CDR2 is FQNNGV in the germline V gene. Trimming removed 1 base from V and 3 bases from J, with 10 bases in between. The CDR3 is 14 residues long. The CDR3 DNA reads as TGTGCCAGCAGCTTAGTGGGGCAGCACTACGAGCAGTACTTC. The encoded protein is CASSLVGQHYEQYF.

In its sample, this clone was seen once. V is TRBV6-1 and J is TRBJ2-7; possible D gene TRBD2, 6 bases. CDR3 length equals 15 residues. The V and J ends lost 6 bases and 4 bases respectively, with 19 bases between them. CDR1 and CDR2 (germline): MNHNS, SASEGT. The CDR3 loop is CASSRTGGTVYEQYF. The CDR3 DNA reads TGTGCCAGCAGCCGTACGGGCGGGACGGTTTACGAGCAGTACTTC.

J is TRBJ2-7 and V is TRBV5-1, with 7 bases identical to TRBD1. The junction had 3 bases not matched to a gene; V was cut back by 0 bases and J by 0 bases. Germline V lookup: CDR1 SGHRS, CDR2 YFSETQ. The CDR3 extends over 15 amino acids. The CDR3 sequence is CASSLGDSRSYEQYF. CDR3 DNA: TGCGCCAGCAGCTTGGGGGACAGCCGCTCCTACGAGCAGTACTTC.

The chain joins TRBV6-5 to TRBJ2-7; the match to TRBD1 covers 10 bases. CDR1 and CDR2 from the germline V gene are MNHEY and SVGAGI. CDR3 size: 15 residues. The ends lost 4 bases at V and 3 bases at J; junction bases unmatched: 6. CDR3 nucleotide sequence: TGTGCCAGCAGTTTAAGCCGGGACAGGGGCTACGAGCAGTACTTC. This sequence encodes CASSLSRDRGYEQYF.

The gene calls are TRBV6-7 and TRBJ2-6; D call uncertain. TRBV6-7 has ORF status, its function being uncertain. The CDR3 length is 16 residues. V was clipped by 4 bases and J by 0 bases, with 10 bases between them. The CDR3 nucleotides read TGTGCCAGCAGTTCAGACATCCTCTCTGGGGCCAACGTCCTGACTTTC. Translated: CASSSDILSGANVLTF.